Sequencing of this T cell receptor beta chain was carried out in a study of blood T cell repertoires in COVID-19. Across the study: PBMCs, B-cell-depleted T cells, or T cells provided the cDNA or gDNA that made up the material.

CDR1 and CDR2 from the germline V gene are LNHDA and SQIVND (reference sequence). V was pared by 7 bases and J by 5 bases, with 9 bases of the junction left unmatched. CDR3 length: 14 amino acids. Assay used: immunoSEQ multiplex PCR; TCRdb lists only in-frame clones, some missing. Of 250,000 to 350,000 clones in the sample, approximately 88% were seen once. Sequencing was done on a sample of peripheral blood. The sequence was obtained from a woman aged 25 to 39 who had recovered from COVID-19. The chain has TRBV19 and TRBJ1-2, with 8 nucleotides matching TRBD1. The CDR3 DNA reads TGTGCCAGTACCATTCCCGGACAGGGATATGGCTACACCTTC. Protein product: CASTIPGQGYGYTF.